The entry that follows covers one T cell receptor (beta chain) sequence. The data are from a study of blood T cell repertoires in COVID-19. The method was immunoSEQ multiplex PCR; TCRdb's version includes in-frame clones alone and lacks a portion of them. Of 210,000 or so clones listed, roughly nine tenths were seen once; the top ten hold 12%. Trimming shortened V by 4 bases and J by 7 bases, and 13 bases separated the two germline ends. The germline V gene encodes CDR1 GTSNPN and CDR2 SVGIG (reference sequence). This CDR3 is 13 amino acids long. This chain uses TRBV30 with TRBJ2-2, with a weak D call TRBD1 (6 bases). This clonotype was obtained from a woman aged 18-29 years who had recovered from COVID-19. The source material was peripheral blood. The CDR3 nucleotides are TGTGCCTGGACTGGACAGAATTACGGGGAGCTGTTTTTT. This translates into CAWTGQNYGELFF.